The 11 T cell receptor beta chains in this list originate from one sample, sequenced in a study of post-analysis software for immune sequencing data. General study points: Roughly five TRBV segments were more frequent in patients than controls; TRBV5-6, TRBV5-1 and TRBV20-1 belonged to this group.

The antigens these receptors bind are not known. The TCR beta cDNA libraries carried unique molecular identifiers. Each CDR3 protein gets one entry after TCRdb re-called the PCR reads with MiXCR. The sample holds fewer than 850,000 distinct CDR3 sequences; around 27% are singletons and the top ten take around 0.55%. The sample was blood. These receptors were taken from a girl under 18 with multiple sclerosis.

The chain uses TRBV15 and TRBJ1-1; tentatively, D is TRBD1 (5 bases). The ends were cut back, 0 bases at V and 5 bases at J, with 13 bases in the middle. CDR1 is LNHNV, CDR2 YYDKDF, per germline (reference sequence). This CDR3 region has 15 residues. The CDR3 DNA sequence: TGTGCCACCAGCAGAGATCCGTCAGGGAATACTGAAGCTTTCTTT. It yields the protein CATSRDPSGNTEAFF.

The gene calls are TRBV20-1 and TRBJ2-7; 16 positions agree with TRBD2. Germline-derived CDR1 and CDR2 are DFQATT and SNEGSKA (reference sequence). This CDR3 has 16 residues. V lost 0 bases, J lost 2 bases, and 1 base stayed unmatched. The CDR3 bases are TGCAGTGCTAGAGAGGGACTAGCGGGAGGGCCCTACGAGCAGTACTTC. This codes for CSAREGLAGGPYEQYF.

The rearrangement joins TRBV5-1 to TRBJ1-5, with a possible D match to TRBD1 (6 bases). Trimming stripped 4 bases from V and 0 bases from J, with 11 bases between. The CDR3 consists of 15 residues. CDR1 is SGHRS, CDR2 YFSETQ, per germline. The CDR3 nucleotides read TGCGCCAGCAGCCCGGACAGCAATAGCAATCAGCCCCAGCATTTT. It translates to CASSPDSNSNQPQHF.

This clonotype was counted a few times. The chain combines TRBV4-2 with TRBJ1-4; D is ambiguous. Looked up from germline, CDR1 is LGHNA and CDR2 is YNFKEQ. The CDR3 contains 16 residues. V shed 0 bases and J shed 4 bases, with 12 bases lying between them. The CDR3 protein is CASSQESVPSNEKLFF. CDR3 bases: TGTGCCAGCAGCCAAGAATCAGTGCCTAGTAATGAAAAACTGTTTTTT.

This clonotype was seen once. The chain is built from TRBV24-1 and TRBJ1-5; D might be TRBD1 (6 bases). V dropped 2 bases and J dropped 5 bases, with 12 bases sitting between them. Germline V lookup: CDR1 KGHDR, CDR2 SFDVKD. This CDR3 region has 15 residues. The CDR3 spells CATSDSRGKDQPQHF. Here the CDR3 DNA reads TGTGCCACCAGTGATTCGAGGGGGAAGGATCAGCCCCAGCATTTT.

J is TRBJ1-5 and V is TRBV2, with D uncertain. Germline-derived CDR1 and CDR2 are SNHLY and FYNNEI. Trimming stripped 7 bases from V and 4 bases from J, with 14 bases between. CDR3 length: 14 amino acids. DNA of the CDR3: TGTGCCAGCAATTCCGACGGGAAAAATCAGCCCCAGCATTTT. As protein: CASNSDGKNQPQHF.

This clonotype occurred a few times. This chain joins TRBV14 and TRBJ1-6; D perhaps matches TRBD1 (6 bases). The length of the CDR3 is 16 residues. The V end lost 1 base, the J end lost 4 bases, and 11 bases lay between the germline ends. CDR1 is SGHDN and CDR2 is FVKESK in the germline V gene. The CDR3 DNA reads TGTGCCAGCAGCCAAGTAGGGGGGCCGTATAATTCACCCCTCCACTTT. As protein: CASSQVGGPYNSPLHF.

CDR3 nucleotides: TGTGCCACCAGCAGAGATCCGGGGTCCTCCATCTACAATGAGCAGTTCTTC. It specifies CATSRDPGSSIYNEQFF. The genes are TRBV15 and TRBJ2-1; TRBD2 might be the D (5 bases). Trimming removed 0 bases at V and 3 bases at J, with 15 bases between. Germline V lookup: CDR1 LNHNV, CDR2 YYDKDF (reference sequence). The CDR3 spans 17 residues.

The sample holds a few counts of this clonotype. The rearrangement links TRBV3-1 to TRBJ2-3, with TRBD2 identical over 9 bases. Germline V gives CDR1 LGHDT, CDR2 YNNKEL (reference sequence). V was pared by 1 base and J by 5 bases, with 4 bases of the junction left unmatched. The CDR3 consists of 15 residues. The CDR3, as DNA: TGTGCCAGCAGCCAAGGGACTAGCGCTGTAGATACGCAGTATTTT. It is translated as CASSQGTSAVDTQYF.

The CDR3 loop is CASSLGGGKSYNEQFF. In DNA form, the CDR3 reads TGTGCCAGCAGCTTGGGCGGGGGGAAATCCTACAATGAGCAGTTCTTC. The chain uses TRBV7-2 and TRBJ2-1; 8 bases are shared with TRBD2. From germline, CDR1 is SGHTA and CDR2 FQGNSA. Trimming cost V 3 bases and J 1 base; bases outside gene matches: 5. CDR3 size: 16 residues.

The sample holds many counts of this clonotype. The chain links TRBV20-1 to TRBJ2-1; the match to TRBD2 covers 7 bases. The CDR3 is made up of 16 amino acids. Trimming at V came to 1 base and at J to 7 bases, leaving 13 bases not matched to a gene. From germline, CDR1 is DFQATT and CDR2 SNEGSKA (reference sequence). CDR3 in amino acids: CSARGYFAGVSNEQFF. CDR3 bases: TGCAGTGCTAGAGGTTATTTTGCGGGAGTTTCAAATGAGCAGTTCTTC.